This T cell receptor (beta chain) was retrieved from a study of Ad26.COV2.S vaccination and SARS-CoV-2 variants. Study background: Trial arm assignment for the donor was COV1001 Ad26.COV2.S.

The study, taken as a whole, reports: The TCR breadth and depth analyses may have produced an underestimate of total T cell responses. Breadth measured for non-spike TCRs was similar across vaccine and placebo recipients.

The table came from immunoSEQ multiplex PCR; TCRdb's copy has only in-frame clones and leaves some out. The data hold about 680,000 clones, with around 92% observed a single time. The treatment is: over 15 received Ad26.COV2.S at low or high dose, single or two shots; a few received placebo; per-sample allocation not given. Collection of samples fell on day 63 after the first vaccine or placebo injection. An adult of 18-55 years in Boston served as donor. This clone appeared a single time. Its antigen is unknown. The CDR3 extends over 13 amino acids. CDR1 and CDR2 (germline): SGHNT, YYREEE (reference sequence). V dropped 4 bases and J dropped 1 base, with 7 bases sitting between them.

The genes are TRBV5-4 and TRBJ2-3; D not resolved. The origin of this receptor is a person aged 18-65 years who received the Ad26.COV2.S COVID-19 vaccine or a placebo. The sample in question was peripheral blood, obtained in a trial of Ad26.COV2.S vaccine versus placebo. The CDR3 sequence is CASSPTGTDTQYF. The CDR3 DNA is TGTGCCAGCAGCCCGACCGGCACAGATACGCAGTATTTT.